This T cell receptor (beta chain) was captured by sequencing in a study of T cell responses to AZD1222 COVID-19 vaccine. V gave up 0 bases and J gave up 3 bases, with 24 bases separating them. The CDR3 has 19 residues. Second-dose intervals near 4 or 12 weeks were combined. Clones were sequenced by immunoSEQ multiplex PCR, and TCRdb holds only the in-frame ones, with some missing. In the table there are around 35,000 clones, about nine tenths of which are singletons. Sequenced material: peripheral blood, taken 28 days after the second AZD1222 dose. V and J are TRBV23-1 and TRBJ2-7, with D unclear. TRBV23-1 is treated as an ORF (open reading frame) with a function not yet certain. The source of this sequence is an adult who received the AZD1222 COVID-19 vaccine. Written as DNA, the CDR3 is TGCGCCAGCAGTCAATCGCAACCGGACGGCGCCTCATTTTACTACGAGCAGTACTTC. As protein: CASSQSQPDGASFYYEQYF.